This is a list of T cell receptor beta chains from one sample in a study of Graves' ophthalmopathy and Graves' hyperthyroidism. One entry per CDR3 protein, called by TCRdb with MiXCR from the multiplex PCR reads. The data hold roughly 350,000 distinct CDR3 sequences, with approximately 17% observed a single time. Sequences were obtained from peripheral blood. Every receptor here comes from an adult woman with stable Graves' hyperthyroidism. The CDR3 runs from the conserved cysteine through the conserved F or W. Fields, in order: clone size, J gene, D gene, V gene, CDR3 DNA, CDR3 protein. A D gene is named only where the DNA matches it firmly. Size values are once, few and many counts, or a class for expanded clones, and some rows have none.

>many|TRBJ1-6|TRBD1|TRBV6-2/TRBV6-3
TGTGCCAGCAGTTACGATCAGGGGGTTTCACCCCTCCACTTT
CASSYDQGVSPLHF
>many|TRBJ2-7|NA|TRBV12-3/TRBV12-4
TGTGCCAGCAGGGGGATGAGCTCCTACGAGCAGTACTTC
CASRGMSSYEQYF
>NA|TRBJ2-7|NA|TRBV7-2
TGTGCCAGCAGCTTAGTGTCGGGGGCCCGTGACTACGAGCAGTACTTC
CASSLVSGARDYEQYF
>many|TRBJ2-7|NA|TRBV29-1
TGCAGCTCCACGAACACCTACGACGAGCAGTACTTC
CSSTNTYDEQYF
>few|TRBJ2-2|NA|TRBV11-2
TGTGCCAGCAGCGACGGACAGGCGGGGTTTGTCGGGGAGCTGTTTTTT
CASSDGQAGFVGELFF
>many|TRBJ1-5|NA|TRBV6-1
TGTGCCAGCAGTGAAGCACGGGCCGTAGGGCCCCAGCATTTT
CASSEARAVGPQHF
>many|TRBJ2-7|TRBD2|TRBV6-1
TGTGCCAGCAGCACCAACCCGGACGGGGGGGAAGAGCAGTACTTC
CASSTNPDGGEEQYF
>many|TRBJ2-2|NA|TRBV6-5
TGTGCCAGCAATAGCGGAGTCGCGAACACCGGGGAGCTGTTTTTT
CASNSGVANTGELFF
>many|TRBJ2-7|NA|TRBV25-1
TGTGCCAGCACGCCCATGAACACGGCCCACTACGAGCAGTACTTC
CASTPMNTAHYEQYF
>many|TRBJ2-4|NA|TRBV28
TGTGCCAGCAGTTCTGGACGACTGCGGGCCATAGCCAAAAACATTAAGTACTTC
CASSSGRLRAIAKNIKYF
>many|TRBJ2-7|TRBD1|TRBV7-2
TGTGCCAGCAGCTTATCGGGTGGGGGTTTCGACAGGGGCTACGAGCAGTACTTC
CASSLSGGGFDRGYEQYF
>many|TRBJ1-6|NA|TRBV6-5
TGTGCCAGCAGTTTCCAGGGTTATAATTCACCCCTCCACTTT
CASSFQGYNSPLHF
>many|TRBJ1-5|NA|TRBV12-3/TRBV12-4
TGTGCCAGCAGTTTGGGGCCGAGGCATCAGCCCCAGCATTTT
CASSLGPRHQPQHF
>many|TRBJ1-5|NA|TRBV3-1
TGTGCCAGCAGCCACCGGGGCAATCAGCCCCAGCATTTT
CASSHRGNQPQHF
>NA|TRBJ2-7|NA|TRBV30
TGTGCCTGGTCTAGCGATACCCCGGGTAGGGAGCAGTACTTC
CAWSSDTPGREQYF
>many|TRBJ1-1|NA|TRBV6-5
TGTGCCAGCAGTACTGCCGGGCTGATGAACACTGAAGCTTTCTTT
CASSTAGLMNTEAFF
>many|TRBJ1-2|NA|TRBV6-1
TGTGCCAGCAGTGAAAAAGGCAGCTATGGCTACACCTTC
CASSEKGSYGYTF
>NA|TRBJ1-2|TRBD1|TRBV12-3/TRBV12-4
TGTGCCAGCAGTTTAGATCACAGGGGCTCCTATGGCTACACCTTC
CASSLDHRGSYGYTF
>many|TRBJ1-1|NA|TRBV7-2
TGTGCCAGCAGATCCGGACACACATCCGGAGCTTTCTTT
CASRSGHTSGAFF
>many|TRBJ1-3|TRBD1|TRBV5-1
TGCGCCAGCAGCTTGGGAACAGGGGCTGGAAACACCATATATTTT
CASSLGTGAGNTIYF
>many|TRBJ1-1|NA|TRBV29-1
TGCAGCGTTGTAGGGCAGCTTAACACTGAAGCTTTCTTT
CSVVGQLNTEAFF
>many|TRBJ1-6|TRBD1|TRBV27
TGTGCCAGCACCCCGGGACAGGGTGGAAATTCACCCCTCCACTTT
CASTPGQGGNSPLHF
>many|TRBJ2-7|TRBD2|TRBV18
TGTGCCAGCTCACCGCCAGCGGGGTTGGGAGCCTACGAGCAGTACTTC
CASSPPAGLGAYEQYF
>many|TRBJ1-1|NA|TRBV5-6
TGTGCCAGCAGCCCCTCTTTGGCGGAGGAAGCTTTCTTT
CASSPSLAEEAFF
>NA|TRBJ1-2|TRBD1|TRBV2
TGTGCCAGCAGCCTCGGACAGGGCAGGATCTACACCTTC
CASSLGQGRIYTF
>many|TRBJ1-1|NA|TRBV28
TGTGCCAGCAGTCCCCTTAGGGAGAACACTGAAGCTTTCTTT
CASSPLRENTEAFF
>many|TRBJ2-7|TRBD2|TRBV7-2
TGTGCCAGCAGCTTAGCGCTCCTAGCGGGAGGGCCCCTCGAGCAGTACTTC
CASSLALLAGGPLEQYF
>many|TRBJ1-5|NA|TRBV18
TGTGCCAGCTCACCGGACAGCGACTATAGCAATCAGCCCCAGCATTTT
CASSPDSDYSNQPQHF
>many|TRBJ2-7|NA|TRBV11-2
TGTGCCAGCAGCTTAGTGGTGGGAGGACACTACGAGCAGTACTTC
CASSLVVGGHYEQYF
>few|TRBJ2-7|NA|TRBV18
TGTGCCAGCTCAGCACCCCGATACGGGAGCTCCTACGAGCAGTACTTC
CASSAPRYGSSYEQYF
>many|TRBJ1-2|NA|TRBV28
TGTGCCAGCAGTTTACCAACACACAGTGATCCGGTATTCTATGGCTACACCTTC
CASSLPTHSDPVFYGYTF
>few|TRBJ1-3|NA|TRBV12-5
TGTGCTAGTGGTTTGTTCGCCTACTCTGGAAACACCATATATTTT
CASGLFAYSGNTIYF
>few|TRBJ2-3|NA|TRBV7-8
TGTGCCAGCAGCCCACTTATAGTTAGCACAGATACGCAGTATTTT
CASSPLIVSTDTQYF
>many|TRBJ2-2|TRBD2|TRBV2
TGTGCCAGCAGTAGACTAGCGGGGACGAACACCGGGGAGCTGTTTTTT
CASSRLAGTNTGELFF
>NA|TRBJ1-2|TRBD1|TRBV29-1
TGCAGCGAATTGGGACAGGGAGACTATGGCTACACCTTC
CSELGQGDYGYTF
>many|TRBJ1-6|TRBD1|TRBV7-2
TGTGCCAGCTCCCTCAGACAGGGTTCTTTTATCGATTCACCCCTCCACTTT
CASSLRQGSFIDSPLHF
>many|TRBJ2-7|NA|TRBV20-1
TGCAGTGCCCGCCGAGGGTCCAACTACGAGCAGTACTTC
CSARRGSNYEQYF
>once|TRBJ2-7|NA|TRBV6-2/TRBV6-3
TGTGCCAGCAGTTACCCTACCCGGCAAGGACGGTCGCCTTATTACGAGCAGTACTTC
CASSYPTRQGRSPYYEQYF
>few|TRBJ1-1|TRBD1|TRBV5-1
TGCGCCAGCAGCTTCACAGGGGACACTGAAGCTTTCTTT
CASSFTGDTEAFF
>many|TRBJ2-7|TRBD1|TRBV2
TGTGCCAGCTACCTCACAGGGGCCCTCTACGAGCAGTACTTC
CASYLTGALYEQYF
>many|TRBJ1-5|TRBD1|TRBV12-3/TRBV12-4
TGTGCCAGCAGTGTCCAGGGGGCGGGTGGCAATCAGCCCCAGCATTTT
CASSVQGAGGNQPQHF
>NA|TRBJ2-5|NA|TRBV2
TGTGCCAGCAGTGGGTACGAGACCCAGTACTTC
CASSGYETQYF
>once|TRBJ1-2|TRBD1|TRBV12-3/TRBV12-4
TGTGCCAGCAGTCCGGACAGGCGGAACTATGGCTACACCTTC
CASSPDRRNYGYTF
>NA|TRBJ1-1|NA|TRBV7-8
TGTGCCAGCAGCTTAGGAAGGTGGGTCACTGAAGCTTTCTTT
CASSLGRWVTEAFF
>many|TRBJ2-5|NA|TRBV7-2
TGTGCCAGCAGCTTATCGGGGTCCCAAGAGACCCAGTACTTC
CASSLSGSQETQYF
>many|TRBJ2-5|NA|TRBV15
TGTGCCACCAGCAGAGTAATAGACGCCTTAGAGACCCAGTACTTC
CATSRVIDALETQYF
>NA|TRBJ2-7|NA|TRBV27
TGTGCCAGCAGGCCCCCAGGGTTCTACGAGCAGTACTTC
CASRPPGFYEQYF
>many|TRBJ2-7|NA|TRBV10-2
TGCGCCAGCAGTAGGGACGGAAGATTAGAGCAGTACTTC
CASSRDGRLEQYF
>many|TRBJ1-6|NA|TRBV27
TGTGCCAGCAGTTTAGGGGGGGGCAATGGCTATAATTCACCCCTCCACTTT
CASSLGGGNGYNSPLHF
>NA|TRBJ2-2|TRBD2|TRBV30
TGTGCCTGGAGTGTCCTCGGACTAGCGGGAGTTGGGGTCGGGGAGCTGTTTTTT
CAWSVLGLAGVGVGELFF
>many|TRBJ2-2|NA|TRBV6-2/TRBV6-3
TGTGCCAGCAGTTACTCGGCCGAGCGGCCTTACACCGGGGAGCTGTTTTTT
CASSYSAERPYTGELFF